Listed below are T cell receptor beta chains from one sample, sequenced in a study of shared clonotypes between healthy human individuals. TCRdb keeps only in-frame clones here, not all; method: immunoSEQ multiplex PCR. The sample lists about half a million clones, 65% to 80% occurring once. Sequenced sample: PBMCs. These receptors all come from a middle-aged woman in good health. Some clones in this sample may be carry-over from other donors' samples. CDR3s include the opening cysteine and the closing phenylalanine or tryptophan. Each record gives: V gene, clone size, J gene, D gene, CDR3 DNA, CDR3 protein. A D gene is named only where the DNA matches it firmly. Clone sizes are given selectively: once, few, many, or a class where the clone is expanded.

TRBV11-1,NA,TRBJ2-3,NA,TGTGCCAGCAGCTCACGGACGGGCTCTAGCACAGATACGCAGTATTTT,CASSSRTGSSTDTQYF
TRBV10-3,many,TRBJ1-2,NA,TGTGCCATCAGTGAGGGGGGTGGCTACACCTTC,CAISEGGGYTF
TRBV10-1,once,TRBJ2-7,NA,TGCGCCACCAGTACAGGACACAACTACGAGCAGTACTTC,CATSTGHNYEQYF
TRBV2,few,TRBJ1-1,TRBD1,TGTGCCAGCAGTGACGCAGACAGGGGTACCCCTGGAGCTTTCTTT,CASSDADRGTPGAFF
TRBV19,NA,TRBJ2-1,NA,TGTGCCAGTACTAGTTACTCCTACAATGAGCAGTTCTTC,CASTSYSYNEQFF
TRBV6-1,NA,TRBJ2-2,NA,TGTGCCAGCAGGGCCGGGACAACGAACACCGGGGAGCTGTTTTTT,CASRAGTTNTGELFF
TRBV4-1,NA,TRBJ2-4,NA,TGCGCCAGCAAATCCTTGGGGACAGCCAAAAACATTCAGTACTTC,CASKSLGTAKNIQYF
TRBV28,NA,TRBJ2-3,NA,TGTGCCAGCAGTTTCTCTCAAGGTAGCGGGACAGAATCTAGCACAGATACGCAGTATTTT,CASSFSQGSGTESSTDTQYF
TRBV2,few,TRBJ1-3,NA,TGTGCCAGCAGTGAAGTTGTCGACACCATATATTTT,CASSEVVDTIYF
TRBV28,NA,TRBJ2-2,TRBD2,TGTGCCAGCAGTAAATCACACCTAGCGGTGAACACCGGGGAGCTGTTTTTT,CASSKSHLAVNTGELFF
TRBV18,NA,TRBJ2-1,NA,TGTGCCAGCTCACCGGGGGGTTCCTACAATGAGCAGTTCTTC,CASSPGGSYNEQFF
TRBV27,NA,TRBJ2-1,NA,TGTGCCAGCAGTTGGCTAGGCAATGAGCAGTTCTTC,CASSWLGNEQFF
TRBV6-1,NA,TRBJ2-7,NA,TGTGCCAGCGGCTACGTCGGGTACTACGAGCAGTACTTC,CASGYVGYYEQYF
TRBV7-2,NA,TRBJ2-7,TRBD2,TGTGCCAGCAGCCAAATCAGACTAGCGGGAGGCGAGCAGTACTTC,CASSQIRLAGGEQYF
TRBV7-6,once,TRBJ2-2,TRBD2,TGTGCCAGCAGCTTACGGGGAGGGGTACTAACGAACACCGGGGAGCTGTTTTTT,CASSLRGGVLTNTGELFF
TRBV10-3,once,TRBJ2-3,NA,TGTGCCATCTCCTGGGGGAGCACAGATACGCAGTATTTT,CAISWGSTDTQYF
TRBV7-3,NA,TRBJ2-1,NA,TGTGCCAGCAGCTTACGAGGGGTACCTTACAATGAGCAGTTCTTC,CASSLRGVPYNEQFF
TRBV11-3,NA,TRBJ2-2,NA,TGTGCCAGCAGTCGTGGAGGGGGGGATGCCGGGGAGCTGTTTTTT,CASSRGGGDAGELFF
TRBV7-2,NA,TRBJ2-3,NA,TGTGCCAGCAGCTTAAGTTCGCCGAGCACAGATACGCAGTATTTT,CASSLSSPSTDTQYF
TRBV4-1,NA,TRBJ1-3,NA,TGCGCCAGCAGCCAAGATCGCCGGCGTGGGCATGGAAACACCATATATTTT,CASSQDRRRGHGNTIYF
TRBV19,NA,TRBJ2-7,NA,TGTGCCAGTAGTATCCGGATAAGCTCCTACGAGCAGTACTTC,CASSIRISSYEQYF
TRBV2,NA,TRBJ2-7,TRBD2,TGTGCCAGCAAATCCGGGACTAGCGGGATAGATGCCGAGCAGTACTTC,CASKSGTSGIDAEQYF
TRBV29-1,NA,TRBJ1-5,NA,TGCAGCGTTGAAGTCCAGGGCGGTAGCAATCAGCCCCAGCATTTT,CSVEVQGGSNQPQHF
TRBV6-6,NA,TRBJ2-4,NA,TGTGCCAGCAGTTATACCGGGAACAAAAACATTCAGTACTTC,CASSYTGNKNIQYF
TRBV6-1,NA,TRBJ2-7,TRBD1,TGTGCCAGCAGTGAATACGGGACAGGGGTCTACGAGCAGTACTTC,CASSEYGTGVYEQYF
TRBV13,NA,TRBJ2-7,NA,TGTGCCAGCAGCTTAGGATTCTCCTACGAGCAGTACTTC,CASSLGFSYEQYF
TRBV23-1,once,TRBJ1-2,NA,TGCGCCAGCAGTCATCACCAGACAAACTATGGCTACACCTTC,CASSHHQTNYGYTF
TRBV19,once,TRBJ2-1,TRBD1,TGTGCCAGTAGTAGACAGGGTTACAATGAGCAGTTCTTC,CASSRQGYNEQFF
TRBV11-2,NA,TRBJ2-3,TRBD2,TGTGCCAGCAGCTTAGTACTAGCGGGAGGTGCTAGCACAGATACGCAGTATTTT,CASSLVLAGGASTDTQYF
TRBV6-1,NA,TRBJ2-1,NA,TGTGCCAGCAGTGTTCCCCCGGGCATGCCCAATTACAATGAGCAGTTCTTC,CASSVPPGMPNYNEQFF
TRBV5-1,once,TRBJ2-2,TRBD1,TGCGCCAGCAGCCTTCGGGACAGAAACACCGGGGAGCTGTTTTTT,CASSLRDRNTGELFF
TRBV11-2,NA,TRBJ2-7,NA,TGTGCCAGCAGCTTAGGACTATATGAGCAGTACTTC,CASSLGLYEQYF
TRBV30,NA,TRBJ2-2,NA,TGTGCCTGGAGTGGGACCACCGGGGAGCTGTTTTTT,CAWSGTTGELFF
TRBV5-4,NA,TRBJ2-5,TRBD2,TGTGCCAGCAGCCAGGGACTACAGGAGACCCAGTACTTC,CASSQGLQETQYF
TRBV2,few,TRBJ1-5,NA,TGTGCCAGCAGTGAGCAGGGTAATCAGCCCCAGCATTTT,CASSEQGNQPQHF
TRBV15,once,TRBJ2-7,NA,TGTGCCACCAGCAATAATCTGGGGGCGAACGAGCAGTACTTC,CATSNNLGANEQYF
TRBV6-1,NA,TRBJ1-2,NA,TGTGCCAGCAGTGAAGGGCGGAGGGGCGCGGATGGCTACACCTTC,CASSEGRRGADGYTF
TRBV11-2,NA,TRBJ1-2,NA,TGTGCCAGCAGCTTAGCCTGGGACAATAACTATGGCTACACCTTC,CASSLAWDNNYGYTF
TRBV2,NA,TRBJ2-5,TRBD1,TGTGCCAGTTCCGACAGGGGTGAGACCCAGTACTTC,CASSDRGETQYF
TRBV5-1,NA,TRBJ2-3,NA,TGCGCCAGCAGCTTGAGGCGACTAGGGGGAGCAGATACGCAGTATTTT,CASSLRRLGGADTQYF
TRBV6-6,NA,TRBJ2-7,NA,TGTGCCAGCAGTTCTAACCCAGGGAAGGCCTACGAGCAGTACTTC,CASSSNPGKAYEQYF
TRBV15,NA,TRBJ2-3,NA,TGTGCCACCAGCAGAGATCTTCCCGGGGGAGCGGACACAGATACGCAGTATTTT,CATSRDLPGGADTDTQYF
TRBV28,NA,TRBJ2-6,NA,TGTGCCAGCAGTTTACTGGCTTCCCCGCTAGCTGGGGCCAACGTCCTGACTTTC,CASSLLASPLAGANVLTF
TRBV4-2,NA,TRBJ2-3,TRBD2,TGTGCCAGCAGCCAACGCCTAGCGGGAGGCACAGATACGCAGTATTTT,CASSQRLAGGTDTQYF
TRBV19,NA,TRBJ2-7,TRBD2,TGTGCCAGTAGTGGGGGGACTAGCGGGAGTGGTGAGCAGTACTTC,CASSGGTSGSGEQYF
TRBV20-1,NA,TRBJ1-2,NA,TGCAGTGCCGAAAACTACTATGGCTACACCTTC,CSAENYYGYTF
TRBV27,NA,TRBJ2-3,NA,TGTGCCAGCATCAGCTTCGGAGCTAGCACAGATACGCAGTATTTT,CASISFGASTDTQYF
TRBV7-9,NA,TRBJ2-2,TRBD2,TGTGCCAGCAGACATAGCGGGAGAGGGCCCGGGGAGCTGTTTTTT,CASRHSGRGPGELFF
TRBV18,few,TRBJ1-2,NA,TGTGCCAGCTCCGAGTCAAGGGCGACCCCTAACTATGGCTACACCTTC,CASSESRATPNYGYTF